These T cell receptor beta chains were read from a single sample in a study of blood T cell repertoires in COVID-19. Profiling relied on immunoSEQ multiplex PCR, and the TCRdb table lists in-frame clones only, not all of them. The sample has 150,000 to 170,000 clones, roughly 89% seen once. The sample was peripheral blood. The source is a man over 45 with acute or convalescent COVID-19. Both conserved end residues are part of each CDR3. Each record gives: D gene, clone size, V gene, J gene, CDR3 protein, CDR3 DNA. D genes are given only for firm matches. Clone size is not always given. Where it is, it says once, few, many or a class for expanded clones.

D: NA
size: NA
V: TRBV18
J: TRBJ2-1
CDR3: CASSPRGVSYNEQFF
DNA: TGTGCCAGCTCACCAAGGGGTGTTTCCTACAATGAGCAGTTCTTC

D: NA
size: NA
V: TRBV12-2
J: TRBJ2-1
CDR3: CASRLATGRPIKTYNEQFF
DNA: TGTGCAAGTCGCTTAGCGACAGGACGCCCGATAAAGACCTACAATGAGCAGTTCTTC

D: TRBD2
size: NA
V: TRBV27
J: TRBJ2-7
CDR3: CASSSGTSGYEQYF
DNA: TGTGCCAGCAGTTCCGGGACTAGCGGCTACGAGCAGTACTTC

D: NA
size: NA
V: TRBV6-5
J: TRBJ1-5
CDR3: CASSYGDRLSNQPQHF
DNA: TGTGCCAGCAGTTACGGTGACAGGCTTAGCAATCAGCCCCAGCATTTT

D: NA
size: NA
V: TRBV27
J: TRBJ1-1
CDR3: CASSLGRNTEAFF
DNA: TGTGCCAGCAGTTTAGGCAGGAACACTGAAGCTTTCTTT

D: NA
size: NA
V: TRBV5-6
J: TRBJ2-1
CDR3: CASSADPSAPYNEQFF
DNA: TGTGCCAGCAGCGCAGACCCGTCAGCGCCGTACAATGAGCAGTTCTTC

D: NA
size: NA
V: TRBV7-3
J: TRBJ2-2
CDR3: CASSRYTGELFF
DNA: TGTGCCAGCAGTCGGTACACCGGGGAGCTGTTTTTT

D: NA
size: NA
V: TRBV7-8
J: TRBJ2-7
CDR3: CASSWSSYEQYF
DNA: TGTGCCAGCAGCTGGAGCTCCTACGAGCAGTACTTC

D: TRBD1
size: once
V: TRBV10-3
J: TRBJ1-6
CDR3: CAISYGQGANSPLHF
DNA: TGTGCCATCAGCTACGGACAGGGGGCGAATTCACCCCTCCACTTT

D: TRBD1
size: NA
V: TRBV19
J: TRBJ1-6
CDR3: CASSTGQTNSPLHF
DNA: TGTGCCAGTAGCACGGGACAGACGAATTCACCCCTCCACTTT

D: NA
size: NA
V: TRBV18
J: TRBJ1-2
CDR3: CASSLSGLGIYGYTF
DNA: TGTGCCAGCTCACTTTCAGGGTTGGGAATCTATGGCTACACCTTC

D: TRBD2
size: NA
V: TRBV7-9
J: TRBJ2-1
CDR3: CATRTSGADEQFF
DNA: TGTGCCACCCGGACTAGCGGGGCCGATGAGCAGTTCTTC

D: NA
size: NA
V: TRBV3-1/TRBV3-2
J: TRBJ2-2
CDR3: CASSRTVTGELFF
DNA: TGTGCCAGCAGCCGGACAGTAACCGGGGAGCTGTTTTTT

D: NA
size: once
V: TRBV4-2
J: TRBJ1-3
CDR3: CASSQDPQGFGGNTIYF
DNA: TGTGCCAGCAGCCAAGACCCGCAGGGGTTCGGGGGAAACACCATATATTTT

D: NA
size: NA
V: TRBV28
J: TRBJ1-5
CDR3: CASTKFQGSNQPQHF
DNA: TGTGCCAGCACCAAATTCCAGGGTTCCAATCAGCCCCAGCATTTT

D: NA
size: NA
V: TRBV3-1/TRBV3-2
J: TRBJ1-2
CDR3: CASSQDPRQLNYGYTF
DNA: TGTGCCAGCAGCCAAGATCCACGACAGTTAAACTATGGCTACACCTTC

D: TRBD1
size: NA
V: TRBV28
J: TRBJ2-5
CDR3: CASSLNRGETQYF
DNA: TGTGCCAGCAGTTTAAACAGGGGCGAGACCCAGTACTTC

D: NA
size: NA
V: TRBV9
J: TRBJ2-2
CDR3: CASSATGSRVTGELFF
DNA: TGTGCCAGCAGCGCGACAGGATCGAGGGTTACCGGGGAGCTGTTTTTT

D: TRBD2
size: NA
V: TRBV18
J: TRBJ2-4
CDR3: CASSPTGAGAKNIQYF
DNA: TGTGCCAGCTCACCAACAGGAGCGGGGGCCAAAAACATTCAGTACTTC

D: NA
size: NA
V: TRBV29-1
J: TRBJ2-1
CDR3: CSVRASGEQFF
DNA: TGCAGCGTCCGAGCGAGCGGTGAGCAGTTCTTC

D: TRBD1
size: NA
V: TRBV12-3/TRBV12-4
J: TRBJ1-1
CDR3: CASKPTGGTEAFF
DNA: TGTGCCAGCAAACCGACAGGGGGAACTGAAGCTTTCTTT

D: NA
size: NA
V: TRBV30
J: TRBJ1-1
CDR3: CAWTRQTNTEAFF
DNA: TGTGCCTGGACGCGACAGACGAACACTGAAGCTTTCTTT

D: NA
size: NA
V: TRBV27
J: TRBJ1-5
CDR3: CASSFLSEQPQHF
DNA: TGTGCCAGCAGTTTCCTCTCGGAGCAGCCCCAGCATTTT

D: NA
size: NA
V: TRBV4-3
J: TRBJ1-2
CDR3: CASSQEEGWTAYGYTF
DNA: TGCGCCAGCAGCCAAGAGGAGGGTTGGACGGCTTATGGCTACACCTTC

D: TRBD1
size: NA
V: TRBV2
J: TRBJ1-2
CDR3: CASSEFHNPGTGDNGYTF
DNA: TGTGCCAGCAGTGAATTCCACAACCCGGGGACAGGGGACAATGGCTACACCTTC

D: NA
size: once
V: TRBV24-1
J: TRBJ2-2
CDR3: CATSDSRFLTGELFF
DNA: TGTGCCACCAGTGACTCGCGTTTCCTCACCGGGGAGCTGTTTTTT

D: TRBD1
size: NA
V: TRBV29-1
J: TRBJ2-5
CDR3: CSVSPGGWGETQYF
DNA: TGCAGCGTGTCTCCAGGGGGCTGGGGGGAGACCCAGTACTTC